This T cell receptor beta chain comes out of a study of identical twins. Study results and limitations: Twins shared beta out-of-frame sequences in excess, but this excess was weaker. Because invariant MAIT and iNKT cells could be present, zero-insertion analyses could be partly confounded.

The cDNA had a unique molecular identifier and a template-switch universal primer site. TCRdb called the 5' RACE reads again in MiXCR, with one record for every CDR3 protein. The sample yields about 700,000 distinct CDR3 sequences, 8.6% seen once. Germline CDR1 reads MNHEY; CDR2 reads SVGAGI. J lost 0 bases, V lost 4 bases, and 10 bases had no gene match. The CDR3 covers 17 residues. This clonotype was observed a few times. Its antigen is not identified. The same data also contributed to another study, on yellow fever vaccine responses in identical twins.

This clonotype was obtained from a woman younger than 35 in good health. This sequence joins TRBV6-5 and TRBJ1-1, with 8 bases identical to TRBD1. The sequencing input was PBMCs. CDR3 protein: CASSLPRDRTLNTEAFF. CDR3 coding DNA: TGTGCCAGCAGTTTGCCCCGGGACAGGACCTTGAACACTGAAGCTTTCTTT.